A selection of T cell receptor beta chains follows, all from one sample in a study of T cell repertoires in cytomegalovirus infection. TCRdb re-analysed the reads in MiXCR, keeping a single row per CDR3 protein. Here the sample spans around 130,000 distinct CDR3 sequences, 7% to 10% being singletons. The sequenced sample consisted of PBMCs. The receptors here all came from a human donor in good health (CMV status not recorded). Some clones in this sample may be carry-over from other donors' samples. Both conserved end residues are part of each CDR3. A D gene is named only where the DNA matches it firmly. Not all rows give a size; the values are once, few, many and, for expanded clones, a class.

V gene,clone size,D gene,J gene,CDR3 DNA,CDR3 protein
TRBV5-4,many,-,TRBJ2-1,TGTGCCAGCAGCTTGGTCCAGGAGTACAATGAGCAGTTCTTC,CASSLVQEYNEQFF
TRBV7-3,many,-,TRBJ2-1,TGTGCCAGCAGCTCTACTGGGGGGAGGAATGAGCAGTTCTTC,CASSSTGGRNEQFF
TRBV12-3/TRBV12-4,many,-,TRBJ1-3,TGTGCCAGCAGTAGAGCGACCGCTTATCGCTTT,CASSRATAYRF
TRBV15,many,TRBD2,TRBJ2-3,TGTGCCACCAGCAGAGATCGGCTAGCGGGGACCACAGATACGCAGTATTTT,CATSRDRLAGTTDTQYF
TRBV3-1,many,-,TRBJ2-3,TGTGCCAGCAGCCGACCCGGGACCCCCTCCGCAGATACGCAGTATTTT,CASSRPGTPSADTQYF
TRBV9,few,TRBD2,TRBJ2-1,TGTGCCAGCAGCCCGGGACTAGCGGGGGGGCAGGGCTTTGATGAGCAGTTCTTC,CASSPGLAGGQGFDEQFF
TRBV5-5,-,TRBD1,TRBJ1-6,TGTGCCAGCAGCATAGGACAGGGGACGGCACCCCTCCACTTT,CASSIGQGTAPLHF
TRBV7-2,-,TRBD1,TRBJ1-2,TGTGCCAGCACCCCGACAGGGAGTAACTATGGCTACACCTTC,CASTPTGSNYGYTF
TRBV3-1,-,-,TRBJ1-2,TGTGCCAGCAGCCACGGGAGCAAGTCTAACTATGGCTACACCTTC,CASSHGSKSNYGYTF
TRBV10-3,many,-,TRBJ2-7,TGTGCCATCAGTGATTCTGGTAAGGACAACTATGTTTCCTACGAGCAGTACTTC,CAISDSGKDNYVSYEQYF
TRBV12-3/TRBV12-4,many,TRBD1,TRBJ1-1,TGTGCCAGCACCCAGACAGGGTCGGGGAACACTGAAGCTTTCTTT,CASTQTGSGNTEAFF
TRBV19,many,-,TRBJ2-7,TGTGCCAGTAGGGGGATGAGGGAGCAGTACTTC,CASRGMREQYF
TRBV7-2,many,-,TRBJ1-1,TGTGCCAGCAGCATCGGACCCTTGAACACTGAAGCTTTCTTT,CASSIGPLNTEAFF
TRBV10-3,many,TRBD1,TRBJ1-4,TGTGCCATCAGTGAGTCAATTAGGACAGGGACCTATGAAAAACTGTTTTTT,CAISESIRTGTYEKLFF
TRBV19,many,TRBD2,TRBJ2-3,TGTGCCAGTAGACAGCGGGGTTTGCCAGATACGCAGTATTTT,CASRQRGLPDTQYF
TRBV12-3/TRBV12-4,many,-,TRBJ2-7,TGTGCCAGCACCTCTTATCCCGCAGACCCTAACTACGAGCAGTACTTC,CASTSYPADPNYEQYF
TRBV9,-,-,TRBJ1-1,TGTGCCAGCAGCGTAGAGTCAGGGACCACTGAAGCTTTCTTT,CASSVESGTTEAFF
TRBV23-1,-,TRBD1,TRBJ2-1,TGCGCCAGCAGTCAAACCGACAGGGAACCCTCTTGCGTCCAACTTGGCTCCTACAATGAGCAGTTCTTC,CASSQTDREPSCVQLGSYNEQFF
TRBV29-1,many,-,TRBJ1-1,TGCAGCGTTGGAGGAGGGACTTCGAACACTGAAGCTTTCTTT,CSVGGGTSNTEAFF
TRBV5-5,many,-,TRBJ1-5,TGTGCCAGCAGCTTGGCGGACAGCAGCAATCAGCCCCAGCATTTT,CASSLADSSNQPQHF
TRBV12-3/TRBV12-4,-,-,TRBJ2-7,TGTGCCAGCAGCCTAGGGCACAATCCCTCCTACGAGCAGTACTTC,CASSLGHNPSYEQYF
TRBV7-9,many,-,TRBJ1-2,TGTGCCAGCAGCTTGGGAGTGTCCTATGGCTACACCTTC,CASSLGVSYGYTF
TRBV2,many,TRBD1,TRBJ1-1,TGTGCCAGCCGGACAGGGCCGAACACTGAAGCTTTCTTT,CASRTGPNTEAFF
TRBV19,many,TRBD1,TRBJ1-5,TGTGCCAGCAATCCGACAGGGGGCCAACAGCCCCAGCATTTT,CASNPTGGQQPQHF
TRBV5-1,many,-,TRBJ2-7,TGCGCCAGCAGCTTGTTGTCTATCAGGGACGAGCAGTACTTC,CASSLLSIRDEQYF
TRBV28,-,-,TRBJ1-2,TGTGCCAGCGGCCGGGACATCTATGGCTACACCTTC,CASGRDIYGYTF
TRBV6-6,many,TRBD1,TRBJ2-1,TGTGCCCAATTCGGGACAGGGTACAATGAGCAGTTCTTC,CAQFGTGYNEQFF
TRBV2,-,-,TRBJ2-2,TGTGCCAGCAAGGTCACCGGGGAGCTGTTTTTT,CASKVTGELFF
TRBV20-1,many,-,TRBJ1-4,TGCAGTGCTCACAAACAGGGCTCAAGTGAAAAACTGTTTTTT,CSAHKQGSSEKLFF
TRBV20-1,few,-,TRBJ1-5,TGCAGTGCTAGTTCCGACGGTAGCAATCAGCCCCAGCATTTT,CSASSDGSNQPQHF
TRBV7-8,many,-,TRBJ1-1,TGTGCCAGCAGCCCCCCCGGGGTGGGCACTGAAGCTTTCTTT,CASSPPGVGTEAFF
TRBV2,few,-,TRBJ1-1,TGTGCCAGCTTTCCCGGGACAAAGAACACTGAAGCTTTCTTT,CASFPGTKNTEAFF
TRBV19,few,-,TRBJ1-6,TGTGCCAGCGGACCCCGCCAGGTTAATTCACCCCTCCACTTT,CASGPRQVNSPLHF
TRBV10-3,many,-,TRBJ1-2,TGTGCCATCAGTGAGAAAACTACTAACTATGGCTACACCTTC,CAISEKTTNYGYTF
TRBV3-1,-,-,TRBJ2-1,TGTGCCAGCAGCCAAGCAACGGCCGAAGGAAATGAGCAGTTCTTC,CASSQATAEGNEQFF
TRBV7-9,-,-,TRBJ2-1,TGTGCCGGAAGATCGGGGGGCCGGGTCAATGAGCAGTTCTTC,CAGRSGGRVNEQFF
TRBV7-2,many,-,TRBJ1-4,TGTGCCAGCAGCTTAGTGCGGCAGGAAAAACTGTTTTTT,CASSLVRQEKLFF
TRBV7-2,many,TRBD1,TRBJ1-4,TGTGCCAGCAGCTCGGCCGGGACAGGAAGTGAAAAACTGTTTTTT,CASSSAGTGSEKLFF
TRBV2,many,-,TRBJ2-2,TGTGCCAGCAGTGACAGGGCTTATACCGGGGAGCTGTTTTTT,CASSDRAYTGELFF
TRBV10-3,many,-,TRBJ1-3,TGTGCCATCAGCCGGGACACTTATGATGGAAACACCATATATTTT,CAISRDTYDGNTIYF
TRBV19,many,-,TRBJ1-1,TGTGCCAGTACCCGGGGGGCTGAAGCTTTCTTT,CASTRGAEAFF
TRBV29-1,many,-,TRBJ2-7,TGCAGCGTCCGGGACACCGGCCCCTACGAGCAGTACTTC,CSVRDTGPYEQYF
TRBV24-1,-,TRBD1,TRBJ2-1,TGTGCCACCAGTGAACCAGGGACAGATACCTACAATGAGCAGTTCTTC,CATSEPGTDTYNEQFF
TRBV6-1,many,-,TRBJ1-2,TGTGCCAGCAGTGAAGGGTTCAGGACGGAACTCTATGGCTACACCTTC,CASSEGFRTELYGYTF
TRBV20-1,few,-,TRBJ2-3,TGCAGTGCTAGAGTGCCCCCGACAGTGGATACGCAGTATTTT,CSARVPPTVDTQYF
TRBV12-3/TRBV12-4,many,TRBD1,TRBJ1-5,TGTGCCAGCAGTTCTGGTTACAGGGGGTACAATCAGCCCCAGCATTTT,CASSSGYRGYNQPQHF
TRBV6-5,-,-,TRBJ2-7,TGTGCCAGCAGCCCCCACCGACGACAGGAGCAGGGGGAGCAGTACTTC,CASSPHRRQEQGEQYF
TRBV7-9,few,-,TRBJ1-2,TGTGCCAGCAGCTCCTCGGGGGGCAGCTATGGCTACACCTTC,CASSSSGGSYGYTF
TRBV5-1,-,-,TRBJ1-1,TGCGCCAGCAGAACGACACTGAACACTGAAGCTTTCTTT,CASRTTLNTEAFF
TRBV5-1,many,TRBD1,TRBJ1-6,TGCGCCAGCAGCTTGAATACCGGGACAGGGAATCGTTTCCTCCACTTT,CASSLNTGTGNRFLHF
TRBV5-5,many,-,TRBJ2-6,TGTGCCAGCAGCTTGGGGATCTCTGGGGCCAACGTCCTGACTTTC,CASSLGISGANVLTF
TRBV4-1,many,-,TRBJ2-1,TGCGCCAGCAGCCCTGGGGTTTTGAACAATGAGCAGTTCTTC,CASSPGVLNNEQFF
TRBV6-6,few,-,TRBJ1-2,TGTGCCAGCAGAAGTACATCCGGGGGCACCTATGGCTACACCTTC,CASRSTSGGTYGYTF